These 25 T cell receptor beta chains were sequenced from one sample in a study of vaccination and CD4 T cells after COVID-19. With the Oncomine TCR Beta short-read assay, DNA from cultured CD4+ T cells was sequenced. A single record per CDR3 protein comes from TCRdb applying MiXCR to the PCR reads. Of 17,000 or so distinct CDR3 sequences in the sample, over 30% were seen once. Their antigens remain unidentified. Noted treatment: approximately nine-day PBMC culture with coronavirus spike peptide pools or control peptides (ViraFEST assay). The sample was CD4+ T cells from blood, cultured in vitro. The source of these receptors is a human donor who had recovered from COVID-19.

This clonotype showed up just a few times. The chain carries TRBV20-1 and TRBJ2-5; tentatively, D is TRBD1 or TRBD2 (7 bases each). There are 16 residues in the CDR3. Per germline, CDR1 DFQATT and CDR2 SNEGSKA (reference sequence). V lost 6 bases to trimming and J lost 2 bases, with 22 bases between them. This CDR3 reads CSARIAGGGTQETQYF. The CDR3 DNA follows: TGCAGTGCCCGCATCGCAGGGGGGGGGACTCAAGAGACCCAGTACTTC.

The V call is TRBV6-1, the J call TRBJ1-5, with TRBD1 matching 7 bases. Germline-derived CDR1 and CDR2 are MNHNS and SASEGT. V lost 4 bases to trimming and J lost 7 bases; unmatched junction nucleotides: 10. The CDR3 runs to 15 residues. This CDR3 is CASSVTAGGGQPQHF. Here the CDR3 DNA reads TGTGCCAGCAGTGTGACGGCAGGGGGAGGCCAGCCCCAGCATTTT.

The chain couples TRBV4-1 to TRBJ1-4; D remains ambiguous. V was pared by 5 bases and J by 3 bases, with 4 bases between. The CDR3 covers 12 residues. Germline values: CDR1 MGHRA, CDR2 YSYEKL. The CDR3 DNA follows: TGCGCCAGCAGCAAACCTAATGAAAAACTGTTTTTT. Protein: CASSKPNEKLFF.

The rearrangement links TRBV15 to TRBJ2-1; D perhaps matches TRBD1 (5 bases). This CDR3 has 15 residues. Germline values: CDR1 LNHNV, CDR2 YYDKDF (reference sequence). V lost 5 bases to trimming and J lost 3 bases, with 14 bases between them. The CDR3: CATSAVKTDYNEQFF. The CDR3 DNA reads TGTGCCACCAGCGCGGTTAAGACAGACTACAATGAGCAGTTCTTC.

By share of the sample, this clonotype is medium-sized (0.01 to 0.1%). This rearrangement joins TRBV19 to TRBJ2-3; no clear D. Germline CDR1 LNHDA, CDR2 SQIVND (reference sequence). The CDR3 is 11 residues long. The germline V and J ends were trimmed by 5 bases and 2 bases, with 2 bases remaining between them. The CDR3 is CASSHTDTQYF. Here the CDR3 DNA reads TGTGCCAGTAGTCACACAGATACGCAGTATTTT. The entire variable domain, with the rest obtained from reference TRBV19 and TRBJ2-3, is as follows: DGGITQSPKYLFRKEGQNVTLSCEQNLNHDAMYWYRQDPGQGLRLIYYSQIVNDFQKGDIAEGYSVSREKKESFPLTVTSAQKNPTAFYLCASSHTDTQYFGPGTRLTVL.

The V call is TRBV5-5, the J call TRBJ1-1; tentatively, D is TRBD1 (6 bases). V was pared by 5 bases and J by 1 base, with 12 bases between. CDR1 is SGHKS and CDR2 is YYEKEE in the germline V gene (reference sequence). The CDR3 runs to 14 residues. CDR3 sequence reads: CASSLLGGNTEAFF. CDR3 bases: TGTGCCAGCAGTCTCCTAGGGGGGAACACTGAAGCTTTCTTT.

The genes are TRBV6-2 or TRBV6-3 and TRBJ1-6; D unclear. Trimming stripped 5 bases from V and 4 bases from J, with 12 bases between. Germline-derived CDR1 and CDR2 are MNHEY and SVGEGT. This CDR3 has 15 amino acids. In DNA, the CDR3 is TGTGCCAGCAGTCCCGCAGGAGGGTATAATTCACCCCTCCACTTT. It is translated as CASSPAGGYNSPLHF.

The chain has TRBV5-1 and TRBJ1-2; D possibly corresponds to TRBD1 (5 bases). The CDR3 runs 13 residues. With 3 bases removed from V and 6 bases from J, the gap between germline ends came to 12 bases. Germline V gives CDR1 SGHRS, CDR2 YFSETQ. This CDR3 is CASSSPGRDGYTF. The CDR3 region has the DNA TGCGCCAGCAGCTCCCCAGGCAGGGATGGCTACACCTTC.

This clonotype was seen a few times. The chain employs TRBV7-8 and TRBJ2-1; 8 nucleotides line up with TRBD2. Germline assignment: CDR1 SGHVS and CDR2 FQNEAQ. The CDR3 has 21 amino acids. J was trimmed by 0 bases and V by 4 bases; bases with no gene match: 20. CDR3 amino acids: CASSSGPGGFVAGSSYNEQFF. CDR3 coding DNA: TGTGCCAGCAGCTCGGGTCCGGGGGGGTTTGTTGCGGGAAGCTCCTACAATGAGCAGTTCTTC.

The chain uses TRBV27 and TRBJ2-3; 11 nucleotides line up with TRBD2. The CDR3 totals 14 residues. The V and J ends lost 8 bases and 6 bases, in that order; junction bases with no gene match: 7. Germline assignment: CDR1 MNHEY and CDR2 SMNVEV (reference sequence). The CDR3 reads CASQLAGGPDTQYF. The CDR3 DNA is TGTGCCAGCCAGCTAGCGGGAGGTCCCGATACGCAGTATTTT.

The chain carries TRBV20-1 and TRBJ2-4; D remains unclear. Germline CDR1 is DFQATT and CDR2 is SNEGSKA (reference sequence). The V end lost 0 bases, the J end lost 1 base, and 10 bases lay between the germline ends. The CDR3 consists of 15 residues. The CDR3 region is CSARDEVGAKNIQYF. In DNA, the CDR3 is TGCAGTGCTAGAGACGAAGTAGGGGCCAAAAACATTCAGTACTTC.

This clonotype was counted a few times. The chain is built from TRBV5-6 and TRBJ1-2; 8 nucleotides line up with TRBD1. The junction had 2 bases not matched to a gene; V was cut back by 0 bases and J by 7 bases. CDR1 SGHDT and CDR2 YYEEEE come from the germline V gene. This CDR3 is 13 amino acids long. The chain's CDR3 is CASSLAGGVGYTF. The CDR3 DNA sequence: TGTGCCAGCAGCTTGGCAGGGGGCGTTGGCTACACCTTC.

This clonotype turned up a few times. The chain carries TRBV2 and TRBJ2-5; tentatively, D is TRBD1 (6 bases). This CDR3 has 16 amino acids. Germline CDR1 is SNHLY and CDR2 is FYNNEI. V shed 8 bases and J shed 1 base, with 20 bases lying between them. For the CDR3, the DNA is TGTGCCAGCGTAGGGGGATCACGAAGCCCCCAAGAGACCCAGTACTTC. Residues: CASVGGSRSPQETQYF.

This clonotype was seen more than once but under ten times. Relative to the germline gene, one junction end is altered; a read error may explain this. The rearrangement links TRBV7-9 to TRBJ2-2; TRBD1 matches at 9 bases. CDR3 length: 16 amino acids. Germline-derived CDR1 and CDR2 are SEHNR and FQNEAQ (reference sequence). CDR3 coding DNA: TGTGCCAGCACCTTACAGGGGGCTGGGTACACCGGGGAGCTGTTTTTT. This codes for CASTLQGAGYTGELFF.

This rearrangement joins TRBV6-1 to TRBJ2-1; D ambiguous. Per germline, CDR1 MNHNS and CDR2 SASEGT. The CDR3 extends over 13 amino acids. V gave up 5 bases and J gave up 9 bases, with 14 bases separating them. CDR3 loop: CASSQDGWGEQFF. CDR3 nucleotides: TGTGCCAGCAGTCAGGACGGTTGGGGTGAGCAGTTCTTC.

The chain is built from TRBV5-6 and TRBJ1-1; D may be TRBD1 (6 bases). The ends were cut back, 3 bases at V and 4 bases at J, with 10 bases in the middle. Germline V gene data show CDR1 as SGHDT and CDR2 as YYEEEE. There are 13 residues in the CDR3. The CDR3 DNA reads as TGTGCCAGCAGCTCCACAGGGCCCACTGAAGCTTTCTTT. Translating it yields CASSSTGPTEAFF.

In its sample, this clonotype was seen a few times. The rearrangement uses TRBV20-1 and TRBJ1-5; a possible D gene is TRBD1 (5 bases). The CDR3 has 15 amino acids. Germline V gene data show CDR1 as DFQATT and CDR2 as SNEGSKA (reference sequence). V gave up 1 base and J gave up 3 bases, with 13 bases separating them. CDR3 in amino acids: CSARGPSGPNQPQHF. CDR3 coding DNA: TGCAGTGCTAGAGGACCCTCAGGGCCCAATCAGCCCCAGCATTTT.

The chain uses TRBV6-5 and TRBJ2-1; TRBD2 matches 12 bases. V was clipped by 0 bases and J by 2 bases; unmatched bases: 2. CDR3 length: 17 amino acids. The germline gives CDR1 MNHEY, CDR2 SVGAGI. This CDR3 reads CASSYSGLAGTYNEQFF. The CDR3 coding sequence is TGTGCCAGCAGTTACTCCGGACTAGCGGGGACCTACAATGAGCAGTTCTTC.

The chain recombines TRBV7-3 with TRBJ2-2; 8 bases align to TRBD2. This CDR3 contains 15 residues. Per germline, CDR1 SGHTA and CDR2 FQGTGA. Germline trimming cut 5 bases from V and 4 bases from J; bases unmatched to any gene: 6. CDR3 sequence (DNA): TGTGCCAGCAGCGCGACTAGCGAATCCACCGGGGAGCTGTTTTTT. Translating it yields CASSATSESTGELFF.

This clonotype was picked up a small number of times. The V and J genes are TRBV20-1 and TRBJ1-5, with a possible D match to TRBD1 (5 bases). Trimming removed 1 base from V and 0 bases from J, with 19 bases in between. Looked up from germline, CDR1 is DFQATT and CDR2 is SNEGSKA (reference sequence). This CDR3 is built from 18 residues. CDR3 sequence: CSARGPLPGRISNQPQHF. CDR3 bases: TGCAGTGCTAGAGGACCTCTACCGGGACGGATTAGCAATCAGCCCCAGCATTTT.

CDR3 region: CASSLGGVAGSEQYF. DNA of the CDR3: TGCGCCAGCAGCCTGGGCGGGGTAGCAGGGAGCGAGCAGTACTTC. J is TRBJ2-7 and V is TRBV5-1; maybe TRBD2 (6 bases). The V end was cut by 4 bases, the J end by 6 bases, with 20 bases between. Germline V CDR1 and CDR2: SGHRS, YFSETQ. This CDR3 contains 15 residues.

This clonotype was picked up a small number of times. CDR3 sequence: CASSGLAGGYIGELFF. Here the CDR3 DNA reads TGTGCCAGTTCAGGACTAGCGGGAGGGTATATCGGGGAGCTGTTTTTT. V is TRBV6-1 and J is TRBJ2-2; 15 bases match TRBD2. Germline V gene data show CDR1 as MNHNS and CDR2 as SASEGT. The CDR3 contains 16 residues. V trimming: 9 bases; J trimming: 7 bases; junction bases outside the gene matches: 9.

This chain joins TRBV9 and TRBJ2-3; a weak D match, TRBD2 (6 bases). The germline V and J ends were trimmed by 2 bases and 2 bases, with 12 bases remaining between them. The CDR3 runs 15 residues. CDR1 and CDR2 (germline): SGDLS, YYNGEE. In DNA, the CDR3 is TGTGCCAGCAGCGTGGCGGGGTGGGACACAGATACGCAGTATTTT. As protein: CASSVAGWDTDTQYF.

This rearrangement joins TRBV12-3 or TRBV12-4 to TRBJ1-1; TRBD1 is a possible D gene (5 bases). Trimming cost V 4 bases and J 1 base, with 13 bases left between them. The CDR3 consists of 15 residues. CDR3 DNA: TGTGCCAGCAGTTCACCGGGACGGGCGAACACTGAAGCTTTCTTT. As protein: CASSSPGRANTEAFF.

The V gene is TRBV12-3 or TRBV12-4, the J gene TRBJ2-2; 7 positions match TRBD2. This CDR3 has 16 amino acids. Unmatched junction bases numbered 8, after V lost 7 bases and J lost 0 bases. The CDR3 DNA sequence: TGTGCCAGCACCCACCAAGCGGGACCGAACACCGGGGAGCTGTTTTTT. Translated, it gives CASTHQAGPNTGELFF.